This T cell receptor beta chain originates from a study of post-analysis software for immune sequencing data. Regarding the study as a whole: The five TRBV segments detected at higher frequency in patients than in controls included TRBV5-6, TRBV5-1 and TRBV20-1. Controls' normalized Chao1 diversity significantly exceeded that of multiple sclerosis patients.

Turning to this clonotype: Its cognate antigen is unknown.

Unique molecular identifiers had been added to the TCR beta cDNA libraries. When roughly 0.9 to 10 million T cells were used, they gave about 550,000 cDNA molecules. TCRdb re-derived calls from the PCR reads in MiXCR, one entry per CDR3 protein. The table has roughly 410,000 distinct CDR3 sequences, approximately 33% seen once. Losses at the gene ends were 4 bases for V and 2 bases for J; bases not matched to a gene: 4. The CDR3 totals 16 residues. The sequenced sample was blood. The V and J genes are TRBV12-3 or TRBV12-4 and TRBJ2-3, with 12 positions matching TRBD1. This sequence was found in a girl aged 5 to 17 with multiple sclerosis. CDR3 amino acids: CASSSGQGALTDTQYF. The CDR3 DNA sequence: TGTGCCAGCAGTTCGGGACAGGGGGCCCTCACAGATACGCAGTATTTT.